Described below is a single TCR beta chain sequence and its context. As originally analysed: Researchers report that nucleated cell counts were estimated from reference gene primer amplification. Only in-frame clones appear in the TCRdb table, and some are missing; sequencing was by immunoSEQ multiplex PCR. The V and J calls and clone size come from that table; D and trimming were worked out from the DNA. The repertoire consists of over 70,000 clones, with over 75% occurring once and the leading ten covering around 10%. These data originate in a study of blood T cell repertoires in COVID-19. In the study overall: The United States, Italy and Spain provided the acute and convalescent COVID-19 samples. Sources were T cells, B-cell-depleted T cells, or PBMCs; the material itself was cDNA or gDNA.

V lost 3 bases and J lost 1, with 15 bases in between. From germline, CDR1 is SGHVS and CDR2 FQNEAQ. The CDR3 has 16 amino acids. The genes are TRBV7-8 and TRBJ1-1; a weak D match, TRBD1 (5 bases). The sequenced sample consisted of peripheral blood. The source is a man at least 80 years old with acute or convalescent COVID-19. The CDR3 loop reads CASSFYSRQPNTEAFF. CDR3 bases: TGTGCCAGCAGCTTTTATAGTAGACAGCCGAACACTGAAGCTTTCTTT.